Shown below are 32 T cell receptor beta chains from a single sample sequenced in a study of Ad26.COV2.S vaccination and SARS-CoV-2 variants. Clones were sequenced by immunoSEQ multiplex PCR, and TCRdb holds only the in-frame ones, with some missing. Among hundreds of thousands of clones listed, 83% were seen once. The treatment here: around 19 received Ad26.COV2.S at low or high dose, single or two shots; about 5 received placebo; per-sample allocation not given. Vaccine and placebo recipients were sampled on day 63 after the first injection. The sequencing used peripheral blood, collected in a trial of Ad26.COV2.S vaccine versus placebo. The receptors come from a person between 18 and 59 years old who received the Ad26.COV2.S COVID-19 vaccine or a placebo.

The DNA for the CDR3 is TGTGCCAGCAGCGTAGGCGGGACTAGCACCTCCAATGAGCAGTTCTTC. This sequence encodes CASSVGGTSTSNEQFF. The chain recombines TRBV9 with TRBJ2-1; 9 bases align to TRBD2. The CDR3 has 16 residues. CDR1 and CDR2 from the germline V gene are SGDLS and YYNGEE. Losses at the gene ends were 0 bases for V and 6 bases for J; bases not matched to a gene: 7.

This chain connects TRBV12-5 to TRBJ2-3, with 8 bases lining up with TRBD2. Per the germline V gene, CDR1 is LGHNT and CDR2 is FRNRAP. This CDR3 has 18 residues. Trimming cost V 0 bases and J 4 bases; bases outside gene matches: 12. The CDR3 is CASGLVQDGRALADTQYF. The CDR3 DNA sequence: TGTGCTAGTGGTTTGGTACAGGACGGGAGGGCCCTCGCAGATACGCAGTATTTT.

The V call is TRBV4-2, the J call TRBJ1-2, with D perhaps TRBD1 (5 bases). This CDR3 has 14 residues. Trimming took off 1 base at V and 5 bases at J, with 11 bases between the two ends. Germline V CDR1 and CDR2: LGHNA, YNFKEQ. CDR3 protein: CASSQVGQEYGYTF. Here the CDR3 DNA reads TGTGCCAGCAGCCAAGTTGGACAAGAATATGGCTACACCTTC.

J is TRBJ1-2 and V is TRBV7-8; weak D call: TRBD1 (5 bases). This CDR3 has 12 amino acids. The germline gives CDR1 SGHVS, CDR2 FQNEAQ. The germline V and J ends were trimmed by 2 bases and 5 bases, with 6 bases remaining between them. Here the CDR3 DNA reads TGTGCCAGCAGCTTAAGACAGTATGGCTACACCTTC. Translating it yields CASSLRQYGYTF. Based on the CDR3 plus reference TRBV7-8 and TRBJ1-2, the full variable domain is GAGVSQSPRYKVAKRGQDVALRCDPISGHVSLFWYQQALGQGPEFLTYFQNEAQLDKSGLPSDRFFAERPEGSVSTLKIQRTQQEDSAVYLCASSLRQYGYTFGSGTRLTVV.

A remark on this clone: The same CDR3 also results from other DNA sequences found in this sample. The chain combines TRBV5-6 with TRBJ1-5; D gene unclear. CDR3 length: 13 residues. V dropped 0 bases and J dropped 0 bases, with 1 base sitting between them. CDR1 is SGHDT and CDR2 is YYEEEE in the germline V gene. The CDR3 DNA sequence: TGTGCCAGCAGCTTGGGTAGCAATCAGCCCCAGCATTTT. This gives the protein CASSLGSNQPQHF.

This clone appeared a few times. The rearrangement joins TRBV5-1 to TRBJ2-7; TRBD1 agrees at 7 bases. Germline-derived CDR1 and CDR2 are SGHRS and YFSETQ. This CDR3 contains 13 residues. V lost 5 bases, J lost 3 bases, and 5 bases stayed unmatched. CDR3 protein: CASRRDSGYEQYF. The CDR3 region has the DNA TGCGCCAGCAGGAGGGACAGCGGCTACGAGCAGTACTTC. Full variable domain (missing parts from reference TRBV5-1 and TRBJ2-7): KAGVTQTPRYLIKTRGQQVTLSCSPISGHRSVSWYQQTPGQGLQFLFEYFSETQRNKGNFPGRFSGRQFSNSRSEMNVSTLELGDSALYLCASRRDSGYEQYFGPGTRLTVT.

J is TRBJ1-1 and V is TRBV2, with D possibly being TRBD1 (5 bases). V lost 2 bases and J 1 base, leaving 8 bases between the germline ends. This CDR3 has 14 residues. CDR1 and CDR2 from the germline V gene are SNHLY and FYNNEI. The CDR3 sequence is CASSELGRNTEAFF. CDR3 coding DNA: TGTGCCAGCAGTGAATTGGGACGGAACACTGAAGCTTTCTTT.

The chain is built from TRBV5-4 and TRBJ2-7, with a weak D call TRBD2 (7 bases). The germline CDR1 and CDR2 sequences are SGHNT and YYREEE (reference sequence). Trimming removed 0 bases at V and 3 bases at J, with 13 bases between. The CDR3 is 15 residues long. The DNA for the CDR3 is TGTGCCAGCAGCTTGGGGCGCGGGGGCGGCTACGAGCAGTACTTC. Encoded protein: CASSLGRGGGYEQYF.

The chain links TRBV6-5 to TRBJ2-7; D tentatively reads TRBD1 or TRBD2 (5 bases each). Trimming stripped 2 bases from V and 7 bases from J, with 15 bases between. CDR1 MNHEY and CDR2 SVGAGI come from the germline V gene. This CDR3 has 14 residues. CDR3 in DNA: TGTGCCAGCAGTTACGGGACGGCGGGTGAGGAGCAGTACTTC. Protein: CASSYGTAGEEQYF.

The chain carries TRBV7-3 and TRBJ1-2, with 7 positions matching TRBD1. This CDR3 comprises 15 residues. The V and J ends lost 4 bases and 2 bases, in that order; junction bases with no gene match: 7. Germline CDR1 is SGHTA and CDR2 is FQGTGA. This chain's CDR3 is CASSSGAGQNYGYTF. DNA of the CDR3: TGTGCCAGCAGCTCCGGGGCGGGACAGAACTATGGCTACACCTTC.

The chain employs TRBV18 and TRBJ1-4; 9 bases match TRBD1. There are 16 residues in the CDR3. The V gene end was trimmed by 4 bases and the J gene end by 2 bases; junction bases not matched to a gene: 5. CDR1 and CDR2 from the germline V gene are KGHSH and LQKENI. The CDR3 loop reads CASSLTGGATNEKLFF. In DNA form, the CDR3 reads TGTGCCAGCTCACTAACAGGGGGCGCGACTAATGAAAAACTGTTTTTT.

The chain has TRBV7-7 and TRBJ2-1; D is ambiguous. Germline V gene sequence: CDR1 SSHAT, CDR2 FNYEAQ (reference sequence). The germline V and J ends were trimmed by 4 bases and 8 bases, with 15 bases remaining between them. This CDR3 is built from 14 residues. The CDR3 loop is CASSYLGGEDEQFF. As DNA, the CDR3 is TGTGCCAGCAGCTACCTCGGTGGGGAAGATGAGCAGTTCTTC.

At least ten counts were recorded for this clone. The genes are TRBV10-3 and TRBJ1-5; tentatively, D is TRBD1 (6 bases). This CDR3 is 15 amino acids long. The germline V and J ends were trimmed by 5 bases and 0 bases, with 11 bases remaining between them. Germline V gene sequence: CDR1 ENHRY, CDR2 SYGVKD. CDR3 nucleotides: TGTGCCATCAGTACGCAGGGGTATAGCAATCAGCCCCAGCATTTT. This encodes CAISTQGYSNQPQHF.

CDR3 coding DNA: TGTGCCAGCAGCGTAGCCGGGATAGGAGAGACCCAGTACTTC. Translated: CASSVAGIGETQYF. The rearrangement uses TRBV9 and TRBJ2-5; D may be TRBD2 (5 bases). Trimming removed 0 bases from V and 4 bases from J, with 10 bases in between. This CDR3 region has 14 residues. The germline V gene encodes CDR1 SGDLS and CDR2 YYNGEE.

The chain carries TRBV5-1 and TRBJ1-1; 9 nucleotides match TRBD1. CDR3 length: 14 amino acids. The J segment lost 7 bases and the V segment lost 4 bases, leaving 8 bases of the junction unmatched. CDR1 is SGHRS and CDR2 is YFSETQ in the germline V gene. The CDR3 coding sequence is TGCGCCAGCAGCGCGAGCCGGACAGGGGTTGAAGCTTTCTTT. As protein: CASSASRTGVEAFF.

As concerns this clone: This same CDR3 is encoded by further DNA sequences in the sample. The J gene is TRBJ1-3, the V gene TRBV5-1, with D uncertain. CDR3 length: 13 residues. CDR1 SGHRS and CDR2 YFSETQ come from the germline V gene. With 0 bases removed from V and 0 bases from J, the gap between germline ends came to 1 base. The CDR3 region is CASSLASGNTIYF. In DNA, the CDR3 is TGCGCCAGCAGCTTGGCCTCTGGAAACACCATATATTTT.

This chain joins TRBV7-2 and TRBJ1-1, with unresolved D. In germline, CDR1 is SGHTA, CDR2 FQGNSA. This CDR3 contains 13 residues. V lost 6 bases and J lost 0, with 8 bases in between. As DNA, the CDR3 is TGTGCCAGCAGTTATAGGATGAACACTGAAGCTTTCTTT. Its protein is CASSYRMNTEAFF. Based on the CDR3 plus reference TRBV7-2 and TRBJ1-1, the full variable domain is GAGVSQSPSNKVTEKGKDVELRCDPISGHTALYWYRQSLGQGLEFLIYFQGNSAPDKSGLPSDRFSAERTGGSVSTLTIQRTQQEDSAVYLCASSYRMNTEAFFGQGTRLTVV.

The chain has TRBV6-4 and TRBJ1-5; TRBD1 agrees at 8 bases. Germline CDR1 reads MRHNA; CDR2 reads SNTAGT. The J segment lost 5 bases and the V segment lost 0 bases, leaving 9 bases of the junction unmatched. The CDR3 loop spans 17 amino acids. The CDR3 region has the DNA TGTGCCAGCAGTGACTCGAGACAGGGGCGGTCTTATCAGCCCCAGCATTTT. Translated: CASSDSRQGRSYQPQHF.

This chain uses TRBV30 with TRBJ2-1; TRBD1 might be the D (6 bases). With 5 bases removed from V and 9 bases from J, the gap between germline ends came to 17 bases. Per the germline V gene, CDR1 is GTSNPN and CDR2 is SVGIG (reference sequence). CDR3 size: 13 residues. CDR3 nucleotides: TGTGCCTGGGTGTACTTAGGGGGTGCTGAGCAGTTCTTC. Translated, it gives CAWVYLGGAEQFF.

This rearrangement joins TRBV7-2 to TRBJ1-5; D remains ambiguous. The ends were cut back, 1 base at V and 11 bases at J, with 6 bases in the middle. The CDR3 is 11 amino acids. Germline V gene sequence: CDR1 SGHTA, CDR2 FQGNSA. Written as DNA, the CDR3 is TGTGCCAGCAGCTTAGGAGCAACCCAGCATTTT. Translated, it gives CASSLGATQHF.

This clone was seen once. This rearrangement joins TRBV2 to TRBJ2-2; 7 bases line up with TRBD2. Trimming cost V 6 bases and J 1 base; bases outside gene matches: 2. From germline, CDR1 is SNHLY and CDR2 FYNNEI. CDR3 size: 14 residues. The CDR3 bases are TGTGCCAGCAGGGGGAGGGTGAACACCGGGGAGCTGTTTTTT. Amino acid sequence: CASRGRVNTGELFF.

The genes are TRBV30 and TRBJ1-1; TRBD1 is a possible D gene (5 bases). Germline V gene sequence: CDR1 GTSNPN, CDR2 SVGIG (reference sequence). The CDR3 is 14 amino acids. V was trimmed by 1 base and J by 4 bases, leaving 13 bases between them. The CDR3 DNA follows: TGTGCCTGGAGTGGGGTCGGGGCTACCACTGAAGCTTTCTTT. This encodes CAWSGVGATTEAFF.

This chain joins TRBV10-3 and TRBJ1-1; D gene ambiguous. This CDR3 is built from 15 residues. V was shortened by 0 bases and J by 0 bases, with 8 bases between the two germline ends. CDR1 ENHRY and CDR2 SYGVKD come from the germline V gene. For the CDR3, the DNA is TGTGCCATCAGTGAGTCGAGAGATATGAACACTGAAGCTTTCTTT. This sequence encodes CAISESRDMNTEAFF.

The chain is built from TRBV25-1 and TRBJ1-2; the D is unclear. V lost 2 bases and J 0 bases, leaving 13 bases between the germline ends. CDR1 is MGHDK, CDR2 SYGVNS, per germline. CDR3 length: 16 residues. The CDR3 is CASSETTKGSNYGYTF. The CDR3 region has the DNA TGTGCCAGCAGTGAAACAACGAAGGGCTCTAACTATGGCTACACCTTC.

This chain links TRBV7-2 with TRBJ2-5, with D perhaps matching TRBD2 (5 bases). Germline CDR1 reads SGHTA; CDR2 reads FQGNSA. The CDR3 is 12 residues long. The V gene lost 5 bases and the J gene lost 5 bases, with 9 bases spanning the gap. CDR3 in amino acids: CASSTRLETQYF. CDR3 bases: TGTGCCAGCAGCACTAGGTTGGAGACCCAGTACTTC.

The gene calls are TRBV2 and TRBJ1-1; 8 bases match TRBD1. Germline V gives CDR1 SNHLY, CDR2 FYNNEI. V shed 6 bases, J shed 1 base, and the junction held 4 bases outside the gene matches. This CDR3 has 14 amino acids. The CDR3: CASSLGTGNTEAFF. Written as DNA, the CDR3 is TGTGCCAGCAGCCTCGGGACAGGGAACACTGAAGCTTTCTTT. Full variable domain (remainder filled in from reference TRBV2 and TRBJ1-1): EPEVTQTPSHQVTQMGQEVILRCVPISNHLYFYWYRQILGQKVEFLVSFYNNEISEKSEIFDDQFSVERPDGSNFTLKIRSTKLEDSAMYFCASSLGTGNTEAFFGQGTRLTVV.

V is TRBV29-1 and J is TRBJ1-1, with 10 bases matching TRBD1. The germline V gene has CDR1 SQVTM and CDR2 ANQGSEA. The CDR3 has 15 residues. V gave up 5 bases and J gave up 0 bases; unmatched junction bases: 6. The CDR3 here is CSVPRGQGMNTEAFF. As DNA, the CDR3 is TGCAGCGTTCCACGGGGACAGGGGATGAACACTGAAGCTTTCTTT.

This clone was seen at least ten times. The rearrangement links TRBV5-5 to TRBJ2-7, with a possible D match to TRBD2 (7 bases). This CDR3 has 15 residues. CDR1 and CDR2 from the germline V gene are SGHKS and YYEKEE (reference sequence). Trimming pared 5 bases from V and 3 bases from J, leaving 18 bases between. Here the CDR3 reads CASSFTGGAGYEQYF. The CDR3 DNA reads TGTGCCAGCAGTTTTACGGGGGGCGCGGGCTACGAGCAGTACTTC.

V gene TRBV19 combines with J gene TRBJ2-7; TRBD1 agrees at 11 bases. The CDR3 covers 12 residues. Per germline, CDR1 LNHDA and CDR2 SQIVND (reference sequence). The junction had 3 bases not matched to a gene; V was cut back by 8 bases and J by 6 bases. The CDR3 is CASSGTGGEQYF. The CDR3 bases are TGTGCCAGTTCCGGGACAGGGGGCGAGCAGTACTTC.

The chain joins TRBV5-5 to TRBJ2-7; 10 positions match TRBD2. There are 16 residues in the CDR3. V dropped 0 bases and J dropped 4; count of bases not matched to a gene: 7. Looked up from germline, CDR1 is SGHKS and CDR2 is YYEKEE (reference sequence). CDR3 in amino acids: CASSLDPAGGPYEQYF. In nucleotides, the CDR3 is TGTGCCAGCAGCTTGGATCCAGCGGGAGGGCCATACGAGCAGTACTTC.

The chain has TRBV6-5 and TRBJ2-5, with a weak D call TRBD1 (5 bases). The CDR3 has 15 amino acids. Trimming pared 2 bases from V and 1 base from J, leaving 11 bases between. The V gene's germline CDR1 is MNHEY and CDR2 SVGAGI. The CDR3 DNA reads as TGTGCCAGCAGTTACGGTACAGGACCCCAAGAGACCCAGTACTTC. Amino acids: CASSYGTGPQETQYF.

V is TRBV5-1 and J is TRBJ1-1; no firm D call. The CDR3 is made up of 14 amino acids. V lost 1 base, J lost 5 bases, and 12 bases lay in between. CDR1 is SGHRS, CDR2 YFSETQ, per germline. The CDR3 is CASSLSVGGTEAFF. DNA for the CDR3: TGCGCCAGCAGCTTGTCGGTGGGAGGTACTGAAGCTTTCTTT.